This T cell receptor beta chain was profiled in a study of vaccination and CD4 T cells after COVID-19. The V and J ends lost 1 base and 0 bases respectively, with 9 bases between them. The CDR3 length is 15 residues. Looked up from germline, CDR1 is SGHVS and CDR2 is FNYEAQ. About this clonotype: Its antigen is unknown.

Sequenced with the Oncomine TCR Beta short-read assay was DNA taken from cultured CD4+ T cells. One entry per CDR3 protein results from TCRdb running MiXCR on the PCR reads. The sample holds tens of thousands of distinct CDR3 sequences; 28% are singletons and the top ten take under 8.5%. Noted time point: late sampling 161 to 241 days after vaccination in a few convalescent patients. Indicated treatment: approximately nine-day PBMC culture with coronavirus spike peptide pools or control peptides (ViraFEST assay). The chain uses TRBV7-6 and TRBJ1-1; D gene ambiguous. The TCR was taken from a human donor who had recovered from COVID-19. The sequencing here drew on CD4+ T cells from blood, cultured in vitro, taken about 7 months after SARS-CoV-2 vaccination. CDR3 nucleotide sequence: TGTGCCAGCAGCTTAGGCCTTGAATTGAACACTGAAGCTTTCTTT. It yields the protein CASSLGLELNTEAFF.